A selection of T cell receptor beta chains follows, all from one sample in a study of T-cell memory formation after mild COVID-19. A single record per CDR3 protein comes from TCRdb applying MiXCR to the 5' RACE reads. The sample includes about 350,000 distinct CDR3 sequences, less than 25% of them seen just once. Sequenced input: PBMCs or a T cell subset sorted from them (not recorded which). The receptor set was obtained from a man between 18 and 29 years old who had mild COVID-19 (a few samples of this study predate the infection). Cell type and time point are not known. Both conserved end residues are part of each CDR3.

>TRBJ2-7|TRBV4-3
CASSQDWGGSSYEQYF
>TRBJ1-5|TRBV7-9
CASSPSTVSNQPQHF
>TRBJ2-5|TRBV7-9
CASSTRGGVLGETQYF
>TRBJ1-6|TRBV7-7
CASSLESAGGNSPLHF
>TRBJ1-5|TRBV6-2/TRBV6-3
CASSQDRANQPQHF
>TRBJ1-2|TRBV20-1
CSARTGFGYTF
>TRBJ2-1|TRBV5-1
CASSLIPGLAGGSSYNEQFF
>TRBJ1-6|TRBV7-3
CASSSDRVGSPLHF
>TRBJ1-1|TRBV5-1
CASSNRSWAVNTEAFF
>TRBJ2-2|TRBV4-1
CASSPAPENTGELFF
>TRBJ2-1|TRBV7-9
CASSFVDPGNEQFF
>TRBJ2-7|TRBV29-1
CSVSLGPYEQYF
>TRBJ2-7|TRBV3-1
CASSLRTSGGSSYEQYF
>TRBJ2-3|TRBV7-2
CASSSISVGTDTQYF
>TRBJ1-4|TRBV28
CASTPGGHEKLFF
>TRBJ2-2|TRBV6-2/TRBV6-3
CASGDGQRYTGELFF
>TRBJ1-1|TRBV12-3/TRBV12-4
CASIIDRPNTEAFF
>TRBJ2-1|TRBV20-1
CSARAVSYNEQFF
>TRBJ2-1|TRBV27
CASSWVGRLTDEQFF
>TRBJ2-3|TRBV5-1
CASSIIAGGDTQYF
>TRBJ2-5|TRBV2
CASKRGTDQETQYF
>TRBJ1-1|TRBV5-5
CASSFYTGGDTEAFF
>TRBJ2-1|TRBV6-6
CATCGAGSYNEQFF
>TRBJ2-1|TRBV4-1
CASSQDSLLNNEQFF
>TRBJ1-2|TRBV7-9
CASSLARTGRAMVYTF
>TRBJ2-3|TRBV4-2
CASSQGQYTQYF
>TRBJ2-5|TRBV11-1
CASTGMEETQYF
>TRBJ2-1|TRBV4-1
CASSQDKVYNEQFF
>TRBJ2-3|TRBV14
CASSQDLGGGVHHTQYF
>TRBJ1-4|TRBV6-5
CASSYSIATNEKLFF
>TRBJ2-3|TRBV4-2
CASSHVTSGTDTQYF
>TRBJ1-4|TRBV2
CASSRTGKNEKLFF
>TRBJ1-1|TRBV15
CATSRGGRAPEAFF
>TRBJ1-5|TRBV5-1
CASSPGQGQPQHF
>TRBJ2-2|TRBV6-5
CASSYPTGTGELFF
>TRBJ2-7|TRBV4-3
CASSQDLSGFSYEQYF
>TRBJ2-3|TRBV6-5
CASSYDTSGDPQYF
>TRBJ2-4|TRBV4-3
CASSQERTGIMNIQYF
>TRBJ1-3|TRBV7-2
CASSLVGSSGNTIYF
>TRBJ2-4|TRBV7-9
CASSFNRGSGKNIQYF
>TRBJ1-1|TRBV24-1
CATSDVGTEAFF
>TRBJ2-3|TRBV5-4
CASSLARLAGTFGTDTQYF
>TRBJ1-4|TRBV27
CASSLGGNNEKLFF
>TRBJ2-3|TRBV24-1
CATSDSGGATDTQYF
>TRBJ1-5|TRBV28
CASSLPIGNQPQHF
>TRBJ2-5|TRBV29-1
CSVETLAGGNFKETQYF
>TRBJ2-1|TRBV7-2
CASSSPRGEQFF
>TRBJ1-5|TRBV28
CASSFGGREQPQHF
>TRBJ1-1|TRBV7-9
CASRLGSNTEAFF
>TRBJ2-1|TRBV6-2/TRBV6-3
CASRVASYNEQFF
>TRBJ1-1|TRBV5-1
CASSWVNSGAEAFF
>TRBJ2-5|TRBV2
CASSEYRGTQYF
>TRBJ1-3|TRBV11-2
CGSSLTQALIDTIYF